This T cell receptor (beta chain) was recovered during a study of cytomegalovirus exposure and HLA in healthy donors. The PCR contained 60 Vbeta and 13 Jbeta primers. Assay: immunoSEQ multiplex PCR; the TCRdb copy retains only in-frame clones and omits some. The repertoire holds under 150,000 clones, with around 84% as singletons. Sequenced material: PBMCs. The receptor comes from a boy between 2 and 10 years old in good health and CMV-seronegative.

The CDR3 DNA reads as TGTGCCAGCAGCTTACGGGAAATTACGGACGGCTACACCTTC. Residues: CASSLREITDGYTF. This chain links TRBV7-9 with TRBJ1-2, with D unclear. V lost 2 bases, J lost 8 bases, and 15 bases lay in between. Germline V gene lookup returns CDR1 SEHNR and CDR2 FQNEAQ (reference sequence). This CDR3 contains 14 residues. Based on the CDR3 plus reference TRBV7-9 and TRBJ1-2, the full variable domain is DTGVSQNPRHKITKRGQNVTFRCDPISEHNRLYWYRQTLGQGPEFLTYFQNEAQLEKSRLLSDRFSAERPKGSFSTLEIQRTEQGDSAMYLCASSLREITDGYTFGSGTRLTVV.